The present T cell receptor (beta chain) was sequenced within a study of cytomegalovirus exposure and HLA in healthy donors. Findings and limits, study-wide: The authors listed over 150 TCR beta chains as cytomegalovirus-associated. Later on, an analysis showed TCR association rates differing by HLA locus, with DRB1 the most and HLA-C the fewest. Clonal expansion was found to be greater in HLA-associated TCR beta chains than in equally common others in a later analysis. Reportedly, cytomegalovirus status was diagnosed with high sensitivity and specificity.

With 4 bases clipped from V and 5 bases from J, the junction kept 8 bases outside the gene matches. The CDR3 has 15 residues. Germline lookup yields CDR1 SGHAT and CDR2 FQNNGV. Both 60 Vbeta primers and 13 Jbeta primers went into the PCR. Profiling relied on immunoSEQ multiplex PCR, and the TCRdb table lists in-frame clones only, not all of them. The sample has 200,000 or so clones; roughly 88% are singletons. On this clone itself: Its antigen is not known.

Input material: PBMCs. The sequence derives from a boy under 10 years old in good health and CMV-seronegative. The chain carries TRBV11-2 and TRBJ2-5, with TRBD2 matching over 9 bases. The CDR3, as DNA: TGTGCCAGCAGCTCAGTGGCGGGGGGGCATGAGACCCAGTACTTC. This encodes CASSSVAGGHETQYF.